A single sample gave rise to the 15 T cell receptor beta chains below, sequenced in a study of shared clonotypes between healthy human individuals. Clones were sequenced by immunoSEQ multiplex PCR, and TCRdb holds only the in-frame ones, with some missing. Of around 700,000 clones in the sample, more than 70% are singletons; the top ten hold approximately 1.8%. The material sequenced was memory CD4+ T cells sorted from blood. Subset reported: CD45RA-negative fraction. The receptors come from a woman younger than 45 in good health.

On this clone itself: A much larger clone is a single base away; this may be a read error. The sample holds other DNA sequences that translate to the same CDR3. J is TRBJ2-2 and V is TRBV2, with no clear D. V was pared by 5 bases and J by 3 bases, with 1 base between. Germline V gives CDR1 SNHLY, CDR2 FYNNEI. The CDR3 has 11 amino acids. The CDR3 is CASSYTGELFF. The CDR3 coding sequence is TGTGCCAGCAGTTACACCGGGGAGCTGTTTTTT.

This clone was observed a handful of times. The gene calls are TRBV7-8 and TRBJ1-3; D remains unclear. The CDR3 runs to 14 residues. CDR1 SGHVS and CDR2 FQNEAQ come from the germline V gene. Trimming took 2 bases from V and 3 from J, leaving 8 bases between them. The CDR3 nucleotides read TGTGCCAGCAGCTTAACGTACTTTGGAAACACCATATATTTT. Its translation: CASSLTYFGNTIYF.

This clone was counted a few times. No conserved phenylalanine or tryptophan ends this CDR3, so it is likely a read error. No DNA is shown, since the ends of the CDR3 on it are uncertain; the CDR3 is the one TCRdb lists. This rearrangement joins TRBV28 to TRBJ1-2; TRBD1 is the table's D call, not checked against the DNA. The CDR3 adds up to 11 amino acids, both ends counted. CDR1 MDHEN and CDR2 SYDVKM come from the germline V gene. The CDR3 sequence: CASSPRDSVLL.

This clone was counted only a few times. The chain is built from TRBV14 and TRBJ2-1; D gene ambiguous. The CDR3 has 14 amino acids. Germline CDR1 reads SGHDN; CDR2 reads FVKESK. V was cut by 1 base and J by 1 base, with 5 bases left in between. CDR3 DNA: TGTGCCAGCAGCCAAGTGGTATCCTACAATGAGCAGTTCTTC. The encoded protein is CASSQVVSYNEQFF.

The V call is TRBV19, the J call TRBJ2-7, with 7 bases fitting TRBD2. Germline trimming cut 3 bases from V and 3 bases from J; bases unmatched to any gene: 11. Germline-derived CDR1 and CDR2 are LNHDA and SQIVND (reference sequence). The CDR3 runs to 16 residues. The CDR3 reads CASSIQTGGLSYEQYF. The DNA for the CDR3 is TGTGCCAGTAGTATCCAAACGGGAGGCCTGAGCTACGAGCAGTACTTC.

This chain links TRBV19 with TRBJ2-5; D is possibly TRBD1 (6 bases). CDR1 is LNHDA, CDR2 SQIVND, per germline (reference sequence). CDR3 length: 13 amino acids. With 7 bases removed from V and 5 bases from J, the gap between germline ends came to 14 bases. The CDR3 bases are TGTGCCAGTAACTCGAACAGGGCCGAGACCCAGTACTTC. Protein product: CASNSNRAETQYF.

Written as DNA, the CDR3 is TGTGCCAGCAGCCAAGTAAACACCGGGGAGCTGTTTTTT. This codes for CASSQVNTGELFF. The V and J genes are TRBV14 and TRBJ2-2; D is undetermined. The germline V and J ends were trimmed by 1 base and 2 bases, with 2 bases remaining between them. The germline gives CDR1 SGHDN, CDR2 FVKESK. This CDR3 is 13 amino acids long.

This clone has more than one count but fewer than ten. The chain carries TRBV5-1 and TRBJ1-3; D possibly corresponds to TRBD1 (6 bases). CDR1 is SGHRS, CDR2 YFSETQ, per germline. The CDR3 runs to 17 residues. V lost 0 bases, J lost 0 bases, and 13 bases lay in between. The CDR3 loop reads CASSLELGAHSGNTIYF. In DNA, the CDR3 is TGCGCCAGCAGCTTGGAATTGGGGGCACACTCTGGAAACACCATATATTTT. Supplemented by reference TRBV5-1 and TRBJ1-3, the full variable domain reads KAGVTQTPRYLIKTRGQQVTLSCSPISGHRSVSWYQQTPGQGLQFLFEYFSETQRNKGNFPGRFSGRQFSNSRSEMNVSTLELGDSALYLCASSLELGAHSGNTIYFGEGSWLTVV.

The chain recombines TRBV7-9 with TRBJ2-1; unclear D gene. Germline V gives CDR1 SEHNR, CDR2 FQNEAQ (reference sequence). Trimming cost V 1 base and J 10 bases, with 8 bases left between them. The CDR3 contains 12 residues. The chain's CDR3 is CASSLVAVEQFF. The CDR3 DNA is TGTGCCAGCAGCTTAGTTGCCGTGGAGCAGTTCTTC.

The chain combines TRBV2 with TRBJ2-6, with TRBD2 identical over 7 bases. CDR1 is SNHLY, CDR2 FYNNEI, per germline. The V and J ends lost 3 bases and 1 base, in that order; junction bases with no gene match: 3. This CDR3 has 16 amino acids. For the CDR3, the DNA is TGTGCCAGCAGTGACTCGGGAGGATCTGGGGCCAACGTCCTGACTTTC. Translated, it gives CASSDSGGSGANVLTF.

This sequence joins TRBV6-5 and TRBJ2-5; 8 nucleotides align to TRBD1. V was pared by 4 bases and J by 5 bases, with 6 bases of the junction left unmatched. This CDR3 has 14 amino acids. Germline CDR1 MNHEY, CDR2 SVGAGI. The CDR3 nucleotides are TGTGCCAGCAGTTCAATAGGACAGGGCGAGACCCAGTACTTC. Its translation is CASSSIGQGETQYF.

This clone showed up many times. The rearrangement links TRBV2 to TRBJ1-4; weak D call: TRBD1 (6 bases). The germline V gene encodes CDR1 SNHLY and CDR2 FYNNEI. Trimming stripped 5 bases from V and 3 bases from J, with 10 bases between. CDR3 length: 14 residues. The CDR3 sequence is CASSQQGPNEKLFF. The CDR3 region has the DNA TGTGCCAGCAGTCAACAGGGCCCTAATGAAAAACTGTTTTTT. Supplemented by reference TRBV2 and TRBJ1-4, the full variable domain reads EPEVTQTPSHQVTQMGQEVILRCVPISNHLYFYWYRQILGQKVEFLVSFYNNEISEKSEIFDDQFSVERPDGSNFTLKIRSTKLEDSAMYFCASSQQGPNEKLFFGSGTQLSVL.

This chain uses TRBV7-8 with TRBJ1-3; weak D call: TRBD1 (5 bases). The CDR3 covers 15 residues. Germline values: CDR1 SGHVS, CDR2 FQNEAQ. Trimming stripped 2 bases from V and 0 bases from J, with 8 bases between. The CDR3 region is CASSLLGHSGNTIYF. The CDR3, as DNA: TGTGCCAGCAGCTTACTGGGGCACTCTGGAAACACCATATATTTT.

This chain connects TRBV19 to TRBJ1-5; D is unresolved. V gave up 4 bases and J gave up 3 bases, with 13 bases separating them. CDR1 LNHDA and CDR2 SQIVND come from the germline V gene (reference sequence). CDR3 length: 15 residues. The DNA for the CDR3 is TGTGCCAGTAGTAGCTATGGGGAGACCAATCAGCCCCAGCATTTT. It is translated as CASSSYGETNQPQHF. The full variable domain, with the rest looked up from reference TRBV19 and TRBJ1-5, is DGGITQSPKYLFRKEGQNVTLSCEQNLNHDAMYWYRQDPGQGLRLIYYSQIVNDFQKGDIAEGYSVSREKKESFPLTVTSAQKNPTAFYLCASSSYGETNQPQHFGDGTRLSIL.

V usage is TRBV28 and J usage is TRBJ2-3; TRBD2 agrees at 13 bases. The CDR3 extends over 19 amino acids. The V segment lost 2 bases and the J segment 0 bases; nucleotides outside the gene matches: 8. The germline CDR1 and CDR2 sequences are MDHEN and SYDVKM. The CDR3 sequence: CASSLPPGLAGASTDTQYF. In DNA form, the CDR3 reads TGTGCCAGCAGTTTACCCCCAGGACTAGCGGGGGCAAGCACAGATACGCAGTATTTT. Full variable domain (rest looked up from reference TRBV28 and TRBJ2-3): DVKVTQSSRYLVKRTGEKVFLECVQDMDHENMFWYRQDPGLGLRLIYFSYDVKMKEKGDIPEGYSVSREKKERFSLILESASTNQTSMYLCASSLPPGLAGASTDTQYFGPGTRLTVL.